This TCR beta chain was sequenced in a study of T cell responses to AZD1222 COVID-19 vaccine. Germline V gene sequence: CDR1 LGHDT, CDR2 YNNKEL (reference sequence). CDR3 length: 17 residues. With 4 bases clipped from V and 9 bases from J, the junction kept 12 bases outside the gene matches. Study conclusions and caveats: Targeting of unmutated variant regions was reportedly seen in nearly half of spike-specific TCRs.

Comments on this clone: The antigen is unknown.

Using immunoSEQ multiplex PCR, the repertoire was profiled, and TCRdb retains in-frame clones only, with some absent. Among some 130,000 clones, over 85% were seen once, and the ten largest hold 5% to 5.5%. The sequencing used peripheral blood, collected on day 0 of AZD1222 vaccination. This chain links TRBV3-1 (or the pseudogene TRBV3-2) with TRBJ2-1; 13 bases agree with TRBD2. This TCR derives from an adult in good health. Written as DNA, the CDR3 is TGTGCCAGCAGCCCCACCCCGACTAGCGGGGGGCAAGGTGAGCAGTTCTTC. As protein: CASSPTPTSGGQGEQFF.